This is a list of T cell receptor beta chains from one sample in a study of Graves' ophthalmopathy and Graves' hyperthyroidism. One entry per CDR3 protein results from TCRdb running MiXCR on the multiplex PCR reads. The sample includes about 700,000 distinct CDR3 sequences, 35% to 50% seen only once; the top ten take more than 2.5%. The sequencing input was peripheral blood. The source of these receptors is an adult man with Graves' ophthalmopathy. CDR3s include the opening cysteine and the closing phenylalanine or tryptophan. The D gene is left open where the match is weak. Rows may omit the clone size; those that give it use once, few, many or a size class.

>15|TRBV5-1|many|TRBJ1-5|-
CASSLEGGRNQPQHF
TGCGCCAGCAGCTTGGAGGGCGGGCGCAATCAGCCCCAGCATTTT
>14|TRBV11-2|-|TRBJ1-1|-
CASHRGTPRTEAFF
TGTGCCAGCCACCGGGGGACGCCTCGCACTGAAGCTTTCTTT
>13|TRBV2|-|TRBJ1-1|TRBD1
CASRDREDTEAFF
TGTGCCAGCCGGGACAGGGAGGACACTGAAGCTTTCTTT
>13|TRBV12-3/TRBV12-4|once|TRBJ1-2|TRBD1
CASKQGTNYGYTF
TGTGCCAGCAAACAGGGGACTAACTATGGCTACACCTTC
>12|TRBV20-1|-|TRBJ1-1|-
CSAWQQNTEAFF
TGCAGTGCTTGGCAGCAGAACACTGAAGCTTTCTTT
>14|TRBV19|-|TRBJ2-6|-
CASRRLAGANVLTF
TGTGCCAGTAGACGGCTAGCGGGGGCCAACGTCCTGACTTTC
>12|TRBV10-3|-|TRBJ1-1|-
CAITPGSTEAFF
TGTGCCATCACCCCAGGGAGCACTGAAGCTTTCTTT
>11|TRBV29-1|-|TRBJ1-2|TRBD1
CSPGTGFGYTF
TGCAGCCCCGGGACAGGGTTTGGCTACACCTTC
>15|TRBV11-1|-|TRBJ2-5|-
CASHGAGMVMETQYF
TGTGCCAGCCACGGGGCCGGGATGGTTATGGAGACCCAGTACTTC
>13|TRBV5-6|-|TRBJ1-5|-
CASSLKEGQPQHF
TGTGCCAGCAGCTTGAAGGAAGGGCAGCCCCAGCATTTT
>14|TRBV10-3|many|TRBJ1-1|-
CAITGDPMNTEAFF
TGTGCCATCACGGGTGACCCGATGAACACTGAAGCTTTCTTT
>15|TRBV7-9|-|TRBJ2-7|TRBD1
CAGSEIGGGSYEQYF
TGTGCCGGCAGCGAGATAGGGGGCGGGTCCTACGAGCAGTACTTC
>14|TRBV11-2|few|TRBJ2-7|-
CASSGGQYSYEQYF
TGTGCCAGCAGCGGCGGCCAATACTCCTACGAGCAGTACTTC
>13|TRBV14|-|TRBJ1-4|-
CASSQDRGPKLFF
TGTGCCAGCAGCCAAGATCGGGGCCCAAAACTGTTTTTT
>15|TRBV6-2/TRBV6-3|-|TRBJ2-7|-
CASSYFGTASYEQYF
TGTGCCAGCAGTTATTTCGGGACGGCTTCCTACGAGCAGTACTTC
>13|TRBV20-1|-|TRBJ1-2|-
CSTRVVPDYGYTF
TGCAGTACTAGAGTTGTCCCTGACTATGGCTACACCTTC
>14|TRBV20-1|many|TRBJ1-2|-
CSARDLDSNYGYTF
TGCAGTGCTAGAGACCTGGACAGTAACTATGGCTACACCTTC
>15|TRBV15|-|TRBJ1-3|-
CATSSVAWSGNTIYF
TGTGCCACCAGCAGCGTAGCGTGGTCTGGAAACACCATATATTTT
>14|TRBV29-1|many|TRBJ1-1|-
CSARGGPMNTEAFF
TGCAGCGCCAGGGGAGGGCCAATGAACACTGAAGCTTTCTTT
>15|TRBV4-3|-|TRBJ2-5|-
CASSQARDFQETQYF
TGCGCCAGCAGCCAAGCCCGGGATTTCCAAGAGACCCAGTACTTC
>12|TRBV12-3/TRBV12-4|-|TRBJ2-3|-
CASRSIAGAQYF
TGTGCCAGCAGATCGATCGCAGGGGCGCAGTATTTT
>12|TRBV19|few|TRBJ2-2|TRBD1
CACDRGTGELFF
TGTGCCTGCGACAGGGGCACCGGGGAGCTGTTTTTT
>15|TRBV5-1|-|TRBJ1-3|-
CASSPGGVSENTIYF
TGCGCCAGCAGCCCGGGCGGCGTCTCTGAAAACACCATATATTTT
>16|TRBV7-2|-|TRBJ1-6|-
CASTPSTGRTYSPLHF
TGTGCCAGCACCCCTTCGACGGGACGGACATATTCACCCCTCCACTTT